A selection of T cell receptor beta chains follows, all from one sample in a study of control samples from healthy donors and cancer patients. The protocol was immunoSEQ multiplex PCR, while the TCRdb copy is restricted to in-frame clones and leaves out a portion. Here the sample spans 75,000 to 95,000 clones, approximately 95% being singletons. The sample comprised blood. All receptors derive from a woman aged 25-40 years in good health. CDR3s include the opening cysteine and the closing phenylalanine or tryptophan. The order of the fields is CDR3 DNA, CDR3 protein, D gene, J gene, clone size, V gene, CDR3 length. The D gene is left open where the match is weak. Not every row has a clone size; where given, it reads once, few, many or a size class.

TGTGCCAGCAGTGTCCAAAACACCGGGGAGCTGTTTTTT CASSVQNTGELFF . TRBJ2-2 . TRBV2 13
TGTGCCACCAGTGACACCTCCCGGGATGGCTACACCTTC CATSDTSRDGYTF . TRBJ1-2 . TRBV24-1 13
TGTGCCAGTAGTCTACCACCCGCTAACTATGGCTACACCTTC CASSLPPANYGYTF . TRBJ1-2 . TRBV19 14
TGCGCCAGCAGGGACGATCCCCTGGAGGACACTGAAGCTTTCTTT CASRDDPLEDTEAFF . TRBJ1-1 once TRBV5-1 15
TGTGCCAGCAGCTCCTACCTCGACAGTCCCAGGGAGCTGTTTTTT CASSSYLDSPRELFF . TRBJ2-2 . TRBV7-3 15
TGTGCCAGCAGCGAACTAGCGGGAGAAGCAGATACGCAGTATTTT CASSELAGEADTQYF TRBD2 TRBJ2-3 . TRBV2 15
TGTGCCAGCAGTGAACCCTATGGCTACACCTTC CASSEPYGYTF . TRBJ1-2 . TRBV6-1 11
TGTGCCAGCACTTTAGGGGGCTCCACAGATACGCAGTATTTT CASTLGGSTDTQYF TRBD1 TRBJ2-3 . TRBV6-5 14
TGTGCCAGCAGCCCAGGGTATCTAGCGGGTGCCGGGGAGCTGTTTTTT CASSPGYLAGAGELFF TRBD2 TRBJ2-2 . TRBV5-4 16
TGTGCCAGCAGCCCTCCCCCCCCAAATACGCAGTATTTT CASSPPPPNTQYF . TRBJ2-3 . TRBV27 13
TGTGCCAGCAGCTCCACCTCAGGGGAGGTCGGCTACACCTTC CASSSTSGEVGYTF . TRBJ1-2 . TRBV11-2 14
TGTGCCAGCAGTAGAGGGGGCATAGGGTACAATGAGCAGTTCTTC CASSRGGIGYNEQFF TRBD1 TRBJ2-1 . TRBV25-1 15
TGCGCCAGCACTTTCCAGGGAATGAACACTGAAGCTTTCTTT CASTFQGMNTEAFF . TRBJ1-1 . TRBV5-1 14
TGTGCCAGCAGTGAAGTTGGCAGGAAATTTGGAAACACCATATATTTT CASSEVGRKFGNTIYF . TRBJ1-3 . TRBV6-1 16
TGTGCCAGCAGCTCTAAAGGCGGGATAGCGGGAGTCAATGAGCAGTTCTTC CASSSKGGIAGVNEQFF TRBD2 TRBJ2-1 . TRBV7-3 17
TGTGCCAGTAAGACAGGGAGCACTGAAGCTTTCTTT CASKTGSTEAFF TRBD1 TRBJ1-1 once TRBV27 12
TGTGCCAGCAGCCAAACCCACTCCTATAATTCACCCCTCCACTTT CASSQTHSYNSPLHF . TRBJ1-6 . TRBV3-1/TRBV3-2 15
TGTGCCACCAAACCAGGGGTAGGAATGAACACTGAAGCTTTCTTT CATKPGVGMNTEAFF . TRBJ1-1 . TRBV19 15
TGTGCCAGCAGTCTCATAATTAGCGGGGGCAAAGAGACCCAGTACTTC CASSLIISGGKETQYF TRBD2 TRBJ2-5 . TRBV28 16
TGTGCCAGCACCCCCGGGACTAGCGCTTGGGAGACCCAGTACTTC CASTPGTSAWETQYF TRBD2 TRBJ2-5 once TRBV11-1 15
TGTGCCAGCAGTTCCCTAGCGCTAGCCAAAAACATTCAGTACTTC CASSSLALAKNIQYF . TRBJ2-4 . TRBV28 15
TGTGCCAGCAGCTTAAAGACAGGGGGATACACCGGGGAGCTGTTTTTT CASSLKTGGYTGELFF TRBD1 TRBJ2-2 . TRBV7-2 16
TGTGCCAGCAGCTTAAGCGAGGGACTAGCGGCCTACAATGAGCAGTTCTTC CASSLSEGLAAYNEQFF TRBD2 TRBJ2-1 . TRBV7-9 17
TGTGCCAGCAGTTTATTCGATGACACTGAAGCTTTCTTT CASSLFDDTEAFF . TRBJ1-1 . TRBV27 13
TGTGCCAGCAGTGAATTATCAGGGGAGGATTACTATGGCTACACCTTC CASSELSGEDYYGYTF . TRBJ1-2 few TRBV6-1 16